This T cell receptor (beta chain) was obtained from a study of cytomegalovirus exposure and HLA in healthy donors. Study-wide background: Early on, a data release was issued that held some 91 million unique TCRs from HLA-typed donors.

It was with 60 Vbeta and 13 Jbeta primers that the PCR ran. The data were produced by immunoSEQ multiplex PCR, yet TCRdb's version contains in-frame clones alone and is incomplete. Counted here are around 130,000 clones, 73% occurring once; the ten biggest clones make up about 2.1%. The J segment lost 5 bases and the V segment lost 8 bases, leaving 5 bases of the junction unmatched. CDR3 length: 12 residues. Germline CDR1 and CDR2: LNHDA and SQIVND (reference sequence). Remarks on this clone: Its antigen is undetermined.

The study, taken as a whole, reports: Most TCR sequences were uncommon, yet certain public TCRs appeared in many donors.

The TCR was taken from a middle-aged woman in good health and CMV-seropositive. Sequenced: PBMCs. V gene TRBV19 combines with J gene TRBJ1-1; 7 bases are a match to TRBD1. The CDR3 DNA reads TGTGCCAGTTACAGGGGAAGGACTGAAGCTTTCTTT. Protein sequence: CASYRGRTEAFF.